The 30 T cell receptor beta chains below all came from one sample that was sequenced in a study of T cell changes during pregnancy in multiple sclerosis. TCRdb keeps only in-frame clones here, not all; method: immunoSEQ multiplex PCR. The table shows roughly 99,000 clones, with roughly nine tenths occurring only once. The specimen comprised peripheral blood, sampled after pregnancy. Receptors originate from a female donor in good health, enrolled as a control in a pregnancy study.

This chain joins TRBV19 and TRBJ1-1; 7 nucleotides agree with TRBD1. This CDR3 has 14 residues. Germline V gene lookup returns CDR1 LNHDA and CDR2 SQIVND (reference sequence). With V trimmed by 3 bases and J by 1 base, 2 bases remained unmatched. The CDR3 sequence: CASSIGQANTEAFF. CDR3 DNA: TGTGCCAGTAGTATCGGACAGGCGAACACTGAAGCTTTCTTT.

The rearrangement links TRBV6-5 to TRBJ2-7; D gene uncertain. V gave up 2 bases and J gave up 4 bases, with 12 bases separating them. CDR3 size: 14 residues. Germline CDR1 reads MNHEY; CDR2 reads SVGAGI. As DNA, the CDR3 is TGTGCCAGCAGTTACCGGAACAGACCTTACGAGCAGTACTTC. Its protein product is CASSYRNRPYEQYF.

The chain carries TRBV6-6 and TRBJ2-7, with D possibly TRBD1 on 6 matching bases. The CDR3 covers 14 residues. Trimming stripped 4 bases from V and 4 bases from J, with 14 bases between. Germline lookup yields CDR1 MNHNY and CDR2 SVGAGI (reference sequence). The CDR3 bases are TGTGCCAGCAGTTCCCCGACAGGCCTATACGAGCAGTACTTC. Its translation is CASSSPTGLYEQYF.

The chain couples TRBV5-6 to TRBJ1-1; D is possibly TRBD1 (5 bases). The CDR3 loop spans 14 amino acids. V lost 3 bases and J 4 bases, leaving 13 bases between the germline ends. Germline V gene data show CDR1 as SGHDT and CDR2 as YYEEEE. The CDR3 loop is CASSSGLGGTEAFF. The CDR3, as DNA: TGTGCCAGCAGCTCGGGACTGGGGGGCACTGAAGCTTTCTTT.

V is TRBV11-3 and J is TRBJ1-2; 7 bases agree with TRBD1. This CDR3 region has 15 residues. Looked up from germline, CDR1 is SGHNT and CDR2 is YENEEA. The J segment lost 7 bases and the V segment lost 0 bases, leaving 8 bases of the junction unmatched. CDR3 region: CASSLDGNRGGGYTF. The CDR3 DNA reads TGTGCCAGCAGCTTAGACGGAAACAGGGGCGGTGGCTACACCTTC.

This clone was seen only once. The chain is built from TRBV13 and TRBJ2-5; D might be TRBD1 (6 bases). The assigned J gene may be wrong: the sequence end matches TRBJ2-7 better. CDR3 length: 12 residues. Germline V gene data show CDR1 as PRHDT and CDR2 as FYEKMQ (reference sequence). Here the CDR3 reads CASSIEGGEQYF. CDR3 nucleotides: TGTGCCAGCAGCATCGAAGGGGGCGAGCAGTACTTC.

The chain employs TRBV23-1 and TRBJ2-2; no definite D call. TRBV23-1 is designated an ORF whose function remains uncertain. Trimming took off 7 bases at V and 1 base at J, with 7 bases between the two ends. This CDR3 is 13 amino acids long. This chain's CDR3 is CASTSGNTGELFF. CDR3 coding DNA: TGCGCCAGCACCAGTGGGAACACCGGGGAGCTGTTTTTT.

This chain connects TRBV6-1 to TRBJ1-3; D possibly corresponds to TRBD1 (5 bases). The CDR3 sequence is 16 residues long. V lost 0 bases and J lost 0, with 9 bases in between. Germline loops: CDR1 MNHNS, CDR2 SASEGT. The CDR3 sequence: CASSEAHDSSGNTIYF. The CDR3 nucleotides are TGTGCCAGCAGTGAAGCCCACGACAGCTCTGGAAACACCATATATTTT.

As concerns this clone: One end of the junction varies from germline; a read error may be responsible. The chain carries TRBV11-3 and TRBJ2-1, with TRBD2 identical over 7 bases. The CDR3 covers 19 residues. Germline V gene lookup returns CDR1 SGHNT and CDR2 YENEEA. The DNA for the CDR3 is TGTGCCAGCAGTAGGGGAGGGAGCCTAGCCGAACCCCTTGGCAATGGGCAGTTCTTC. Residues: CASSRGGSLAEPLGNGQFF. Looking up the rest from reference TRBV11-3 and TRBJ2-1 gives the full variable domain: EAGVVQSPRYKIIEKKQPVAFWCNPISGHNTLYWYLQNLGQGPELLIRYENEEAVDDSQLPKDRFSAERLKGVDSTLKIQPAELGDSAVYLCASSRGGSLAEPLGNGQFFGPGTRLTVL.

This clone was seen only a few times. The chain is built from TRBV19 and TRBJ1-1; unclear D gene. Looked up from germline, CDR1 is LNHDA and CDR2 is SQIVND (reference sequence). The CDR3 runs to 13 residues. V was shortened by 3 bases and J by 1 base, with 6 bases between the two germline ends. The CDR3 loop reads CASSMGQNTEAFF. The CDR3 DNA sequence: TGTGCCAGTAGTATGGGCCAGAACACTGAAGCTTTCTTT.

This sequence joins TRBV19 and TRBJ1-4; D ambiguous. The V gene lost 7 bases and the J gene lost 3 bases, with 15 bases spanning the gap. This CDR3 is 15 amino acids long. CDR1 and CDR2 from the germline V gene are LNHDA and SQIVND (reference sequence). The CDR3 DNA sequence: TGTGCCAGTATCGTCACGGGAGCGGCTAATGAAAAACTGTTTTTT. This encodes CASIVTGAANEKLFF.

V gene TRBV7-3 combines with J gene TRBJ1-1; 10 positions agree with TRBD1. The CDR3 has 15 amino acids. The germline V gene has CDR1 SGHTA and CDR2 FQGTGA. Trimming removed 5 bases from V and 5 bases from J; junction bases left unmatched: 8. DNA of the CDR3: TGTGCCAGCAGCCCCCGGGACAGGGGAGGGACTGAAGCTTTCTTT. It is translated as CASSPRDRGGTEAFF.

This chain links TRBV15 with TRBJ1-5; TRBD1 is a possible D gene (6 bases). The V and J ends lost 2 bases and 3 bases respectively, with 11 bases between them. Germline V gene lookup returns CDR1 LNHNV and CDR2 YYDKDF (reference sequence). There are 15 residues in the CDR3. The DNA of the CDR3 is TGTGCCACCAGCAGAACGGACAGTTACAATCAGCCCCAGCATTTT. As protein: CATSRTDSYNQPQHF.

This sequence joins TRBV6-6 and TRBJ2-1; 7 nucleotides align to TRBD2. The CDR3 totals 14 residues. CDR1 is MNHNY, CDR2 SVGAGI, per germline (reference sequence). The J segment lost 4 bases and the V segment lost 2 bases, leaving 2 bases of the junction unmatched. The CDR3 loop is CASSYRLAYNEQFF. For the CDR3, the DNA is TGTGCCAGCAGTTACAGACTAGCTTACAATGAGCAGTTCTTC.

The V and J genes are TRBV30 and TRBJ2-3, with 14 bases fitting TRBD2. The CDR3 runs to 14 residues. Unmatched junction bases numbered 5, after V lost 7 bases and J lost 5 bases. CDR1 is GTSNPN and CDR2 is SVGIG in the germline V gene (reference sequence). The CDR3 is CASTSGGAGDTQYF. Written as DNA, the CDR3 is TGTGCCTCGACTAGCGGGGGGGCCGGAGATACGCAGTATTTT.

The chain uses TRBV11-2 and TRBJ1-2, with 8 bases identical to TRBD1. Germline CDR1 SGHAT, CDR2 FQNNGV. CDR3 length equals 13 residues. Trimming cost V 5 bases and J 11 bases; bases outside gene matches: 10. DNA of the CDR3: TGTGCCAGCAGCCCCGACAGGGGAGGTTCATACACCTTC. Translated, it gives CASSPDRGGSYTF.

This chain uses TRBV19 with TRBJ2-1; the match to TRBD2 covers 14 bases. Germline loops: CDR1 LNHDA, CDR2 SQIVND (reference sequence). The CDR3 extends over 15 amino acids. The V segment lost 5 bases and the J segment 9 bases; nucleotides outside the gene matches: 6. The CDR3 DNA reads TGTGCCAGTAGTGTGGGACTAGCGGGAGTCGGTGAGCAGTTCTTC. Protein sequence: CASSVGLAGVGEQFF.

The rearrangement uses TRBV2 and TRBJ2-6; no firm D call. With 5 bases removed from V and 0 bases from J, the gap between germline ends came to 5 bases. Germline lookup yields CDR1 SNHLY and CDR2 FYNNEI. CDR3 length: 14 residues. CDR3 DNA: TGTGCCAGCAGTCAGTACTCTGGGGCCAACGTCCTGACTTTC. It is translated as CASSQYSGANVLTF. The entire variable domain, with the rest obtained from reference TRBV2 and TRBJ2-6, is as follows: EPEVTQTPSHQVTQMGQEVILRCVPISNHLYFYWYRQILGQKVEFLVSFYNNEISEKSEIFDDQFSVERPDGSNFTLKIRSTKLEDSAMYFCASSQYSGANVLTFGAGSRLTVL.

V is TRBV7-8 and J is TRBJ2-2; TRBD1 matches 7 bases. The CDR3 sequence is 16 residues long. The junction had 6 bases not matched to a gene; V was cut back by 5 bases and J by 0 bases. The germline CDR1 and CDR2 sequences are SGHVS and FQNEAQ. CDR3 in DNA: TGTGCCAGCAGCGTAGGGGGCCTCGCGAACACCGGGGAGCTGTTTTTT. Its translation: CASSVGGLANTGELFF.

The V and J genes are TRBV6-5 and TRBJ2-5, with D perhaps TRBD2 (6 bases). Germline-derived CDR1 and CDR2 are MNHEY and SVGAGI. V lost 11 bases, J lost 5 bases, and 15 bases lay in between. The CDR3 is 12 residues long. The CDR3 bases are TGTGCCGCGGGACTCCACCCTGAGACCCAGTACTTC. The encoded protein is CAAGLHPETQYF.

About this clone: The junction departs from the called germline gene at one end, perhaps through a read error. The chain uses TRBV4-1 and TRBJ2-1, with D uncertain. Germline values: CDR1 MGHRA, CDR2 YSYEKL. The CDR3 has 11 residues. CDR3: CASSQHNEQFF. CDR3 coding DNA: TGCGCCAGCAGCCAACACAACGAGCAGTTCTTC.

The J gene is TRBJ2-6, the V gene TRBV28, with no clear D. V was cut by 7 bases and J by 2 bases, with 3 bases left in between. The germline V gene encodes CDR1 MDHEN and CDR2 SYDVKM. The length of the CDR3 is 12 residues. The CDR3 sequence: CASNTGANVLTF. Written as DNA, the CDR3 is TGTGCCAGCAACACTGGGGCCAACGTCCTGACTTTC.

The chain joins TRBV14 to TRBJ2-1; TRBD2 matches 8 bases. CDR1 and CDR2 (germline): SGHDN, FVKESK. Losses at the gene ends were 4 bases for V and 4 bases for J; bases not matched to a gene: 6. This CDR3 has 15 residues. CDR3 bases: TGTGCCAGCAGCCCGCGGGGGGCTTTATACAATGAGCAGTTCTTC. It specifies CASSPRGALYNEQFF.

The chain employs TRBV4-2 and TRBJ2-3; 7 nucleotides align to TRBD2. Trimming cost V 0 bases and J 1 base; bases outside gene matches: 1. CDR3 length equals 15 residues. Germline V gives CDR1 LGHNA, CDR2 YNFKEQ. CDR3: CASSQESGGTDTQYF. The DNA for the CDR3 is TGTGCCAGCAGCCAAGAGAGCGGGGGCACAGATACGCAGTATTTT.

This chain links TRBV4-1 with TRBJ2-7; D is perhaps TRBD2 (5 bases). Per germline, CDR1 MGHRA and CDR2 YSYEKL. CDR3 size: 15 residues. Trimming removed 2 bases at V and 1 base at J, with 12 bases between. DNA of the CDR3: TGCGCCAGCAGCCAACGCAAACGGGATTCCTACGAGCAGTACTTC. Its translation is CASSQRKRDSYEQYF.

The chain has TRBV11-1 and TRBJ2-3; 12 bases match TRBD1. This CDR3 is 16 amino acids long. V lost 5 bases to trimming and J lost 6 bases; unmatched junction nucleotides: 9. Germline-derived CDR1 and CDR2 are SGHAT and FQDESV (reference sequence). The CDR3 DNA reads TGTGCCAGCAGCCCGGGACAGGGGGCGCGTGTGGATACGCAGTATTTT. This gives the protein CASSPGQGARVDTQYF.

V is TRBV20-1 and J is TRBJ1-4, with 7 bases fitting TRBD1. Germline CDR1 is DFQATT and CDR2 is SNEGSKA (reference sequence). The CDR3 is 11 amino acids. V was pared by 5 bases and J by 8 bases, with 2 bases of the junction left unmatched. CDR3 in amino acids: CSAARGEKLFF. The DNA of the CDR3 is TGCAGTGCTGCCAGGGGGGAAAAACTGTTTTTT.

The V gene is TRBV27, the J gene TRBJ2-7; 7 nucleotides line up with TRBD2. Trimming at V came to 2 bases and at J to 3 bases, leaving 7 bases not matched to a gene. The CDR3 consists of 15 residues. Per the germline V gene, CDR1 is MNHEY and CDR2 is SMNVEV (reference sequence). CDR3 protein: CASSLSGAGFYEQYF. The CDR3 nucleotides read TGTGCCAGCAGTTTAAGCGGGGCGGGTTTCTACGAGCAGTACTTC.

This chain links TRBV6-4 with TRBJ2-3; 11 nucleotides agree with TRBD2. The CDR3 sequence is 15 residues long. Germline CDR1 and CDR2: MRHNA and SNTAGT. V was pared by 2 bases and J by 9 bases, with 7 bases of the junction left unmatched. CDR3 coding DNA: TGTGCCAGCAGTGACGTTAGCGGGGGGGCCGCGACGCAGTATTTT. Its translation is CASSDVSGGAATQYF.

This chain uses TRBV27 with TRBJ2-1; D is possibly TRBD1 (6 bases). CDR3 size: 14 residues. The germline CDR1 and CDR2 sequences are MNHEY and SMNVEV (reference sequence). Trimming removed 7 bases from V and 8 bases from J, with 18 bases in between. The CDR3 is CASTMITGSDEQFF. The CDR3 nucleotides are TGTGCCAGCACCATGATTACAGGGAGCGATGAGCAGTTCTTC.